A single sample gave rise to the 22 T cell receptor beta chains below, sequenced in a study of T cell repertoires in cytomegalovirus infection. TCRdb ran MiXCR on the reads and lists one entry per CDR3 protein. The profile shows 200,000 or so distinct CDR3 sequences, about 28% of them singletons. The specimen sequenced was PBMCs. The receptors shown here come from a human donor in good health (CMV status not recorded). Some clones in this sample may be carry-over from other donors' samples.

There are many counts of this clonotype. The chain couples TRBV7-2 to TRBJ1-2, with 9 positions matching TRBD1. CDR1 is SGHTA and CDR2 is FQGNSA in the germline V gene. Germline trimming cut 4 bases from V and 2 bases from J; bases unmatched to any gene: 8. The CDR3 is 16 residues long. The DNA of the CDR3 is TGTGCCAGCAGCTCAATACAGGGGGCGCGGAACTATGGCTACACCTTC. This sequence encodes CASSSIQGARNYGYTF.

The rearrangement joins TRBV10-1 to TRBJ1-1; D is uncertain. This CDR3 has 12 amino acids. V lost 1 base to trimming and J lost 11 bases, with 11 bases between them. Germline V gives CDR1 WNHNN, CDR2 SYGVQD (reference sequence). The CDR3 sequence: CASSEWGMKAFF. CDR3 bases: TGCGCCAGCAGTGAGTGGGGTATGAAGGCTTTCTTT.

The J gene is TRBJ2-7, the V gene TRBV2; 9 nucleotides align to TRBD1. Germline V gives CDR1 SNHLY, CDR2 FYNNEI. This CDR3 region has 11 residues. V trimming: 9 bases; J trimming: 5 bases; junction bases outside the gene matches: 2. CDR3 DNA: TGTGCCAGTACAGGGGGCCACGAGCAGTACTTC. Its translation: CASTGGHEQYF. The full variable domain, its missing parts supplied by reference TRBV2 and TRBJ2-7, is EPEVTQTPSHQVTQMGQEVILRCVPISNHLYFYWYRQILGQKVEFLVSFYNNEISEKSEIFDDQFSVERPDGSNFTLKIRSTKLEDSAMYFCASTGGHEQYFGPGTRLTVT.

This clonotype turned up a few times. J is TRBJ1-1 and V is TRBV19; perhaps TRBD1 as D (5 bases). The CDR3 is 16 amino acids. V lost 0 bases, J lost 8 bases, and 19 bases lay in between. CDR1 is LNHDA and CDR2 is SQIVND in the germline V gene (reference sequence). The CDR3 DNA sequence: TGTGCCAGTAGTATAGACGAAGGGGCCGGGACGGCGGAAGCTTTCTTT. It codes for CASSIDEGAGTAEAFF. The variable domain in full, completed from reference TRBV19 and TRBJ1-1, reads DGGITQSPKYLFRKEGQNVTLSCEQNLNHDAMYWYRQDPGQGLRLIYYSQIVNDFQKGDIAEGYSVSREKKESFPLTVTSAQKNPTAFYLCASSIDEGAGTAEAFFGQGTRLTVV.

This sequence joins TRBV12-3 or TRBV12-4 and TRBJ1-5, with a tentative D call TRBD1 (6 bases). V lost 7 bases, J lost 13 bases, and 20 bases lay in between. This CDR3 spans 13 amino acids. CDR3 amino acids: CASTSLGGTSQHF. CDR3 in DNA: TGTGCCAGCACCTCTCTGGGGGGGACAAGTCAGCATTTT.

This clonotype was observed a few times. The chain has TRBV9 and TRBJ2-7, with a tentative D call TRBD1 (7 bases). This CDR3 comprises 13 residues. Deletions cut 5 bases from V and 7 bases from J, with 16 bases between. In germline, CDR1 is SGDLS, CDR2 YYNGEE. The CDR3 nucleotides are TGTGCCAGCAGTGGTACAGGGGCGGGGGAGCAGTACTTC. This codes for CASSGTGAGEQYF.

The table lists this clonotype with many counts. The chain employs TRBV7-3 and TRBJ2-1; D assignment may be TRBD1 or TRBD2 (5 bases each). The CDR3 covers 15 residues. V was trimmed by 5 bases and J by 0 bases, leaving 11 bases between them. Germline V lookup: CDR1 SGHTA, CDR2 FQGTGA. The CDR3 here is CASSLGATSYNEQFF. The CDR3 bases are TGTGCCAGCAGCCTCGGGGCTACCTCCTACAATGAGCAGTTCTTC.

This chain joins TRBV4-3 and TRBJ1-1; D ambiguous. This CDR3 comprises 15 residues. The germline CDR1 and CDR2 sequences are LGHNA and YSLEER. Between the trimmed V and J ends, which lost 0 bases and 4 bases, there was a span of 12 bases. In nucleotides, the CDR3 is TGCGCCAGCAGCCAAGACCCAGGATTGAGCACTGAAGCTTTCTTT. This codes for CASSQDPGLSTEAFF.

The CDR3 loop reads CASSLGTPPYNEQFF. CDR3 DNA: TGCGCCAGCAGCTTGGGGACTCCTCCCTACAATGAGCAGTTCTTC. This chain uses TRBV5-1 with TRBJ2-1; TRBD2 is a possible D gene (5 bases). V dropped 0 bases and J dropped 2 bases, with 9 bases sitting between them. There are 15 residues in the CDR3. Germline assignment: CDR1 SGHRS and CDR2 YFSETQ.

The chain has TRBV5-1 and TRBJ2-7; no definite D call. CDR3 length equals 15 residues. The germline V gene encodes CDR1 SGHRS and CDR2 YFSETQ. Deletions cut 0 bases from V and 6 bases from J, with 16 bases between. CDR3 amino acids: CASSLGWGNLLEQYF. CDR3 DNA sequence: TGCGCCAGCAGCTTGGGATGGGGAAACCTACTCGAGCAGTACTTC.

The chain combines TRBV7-2 with TRBJ2-3; D tentatively fits TRBD1 or TRBD2 (6 bases each). The CDR3 contains 14 residues. V lost 5 bases and J lost 5, with 14 bases in between. The germline V gene has CDR1 SGHTA and CDR2 FQGNSA. In DNA form, the CDR3 reads TGTGCCAGCAGCCTCGGGGGCAGGGTAGATACGCAGTATTTT. Amino acid sequence: CASSLGGRVDTQYF. The full variable domain, in which reference TRBV7-2 and TRBJ2-3 provide the parts outside the CDR3, is GAGVSQSPSNKVTEKGKDVELRCDPISGHTALYWYRQSLGQGLEFLIYFQGNSAPDKSGLPSDRFSAERTGGSVSTLTIQRTQQEDSAVYLCASSLGGRVDTQYFGPGTRLTVL.

This clonotype showed up just a few times. The J gene is TRBJ1-1, the V gene TRBV7-3; D is uncertain. V shed 3 bases and J shed 3 bases, with 8 bases lying between them. CDR3 size: 13 residues. The germline V gene has CDR1 SGHTA and CDR2 FQGTGA. For the CDR3, the DNA is TGTGCCAGCAGCTTTTATAGGGACACTGAAGCTTTCTTT. Translation: CASSFYRDTEAFF.

The rearrangement links TRBV5-6 to TRBJ2-1; TRBD2 is a possible D gene (7 bases). Per germline, CDR1 SGHDT and CDR2 YYEEEE. The CDR3 is made up of 15 amino acids. Trimming took off 4 bases at V and 6 bases at J, with 17 bases between the two ends. Written as DNA, the CDR3 is TGTGCCAGCAGCGCCGGCGGGGGCAGAGGCAATGAGCAGTTCTTC. This encodes CASSAGGGRGNEQFF.

The chain uses TRBV7-2 and TRBJ1-5; D is perhaps TRBD1 (5 bases). The CDR3 runs to 14 residues. Germline V gives CDR1 SGHTA, CDR2 FQGNSA. V lost 6 bases and J lost 6, with 15 bases in between. The CDR3 is CASRPAGWGQPQHF. CDR3 nucleotide sequence: TGTGCCAGCAGACCAGCAGGGTGGGGTCAGCCCCAGCATTTT.

This clonotype was picked up a small number of times. The chain employs TRBV7-2 and TRBJ2-3; D is unclear. V lost 2 bases, J lost 6 bases, and 6 bases lay in between. Germline lookup yields CDR1 SGHTA and CDR2 FQGNSA. This CDR3 has 12 residues. CDR3 in DNA: TGTGCCAGCAGCTTAATCTTCGATACGCAGTATTTT. Its translation: CASSLIFDTQYF.

The V call is TRBV12-3 or TRBV12-4, the J call TRBJ1-3, with D unresolved. The V end was cut by 4 bases, the J end by 9 bases, with 10 bases between. The CDR3 totals 12 residues. CDR3: CASSSEGGTIYF. CDR3 DNA sequence: TGTGCCAGCAGTTCCGAAGGCGGCACCATATATTTT.

Worth noting for this clonotype: A much larger clone differs by one base, so this may be a read error. The gene calls are TRBV7-2 and TRBJ1-2, with TRBD1 as a possible D gene (5 bases). This CDR3 has 14 amino acids. The V end was cut by 1 base, the J end by 4 bases, with 10 bases between. CDR1 SGHTA and CDR2 FQGNSA come from the germline V gene. The CDR3 sequence: CASSLDDGTYGYTF. Written as DNA, the CDR3 is TGTGCCAGCAGCTTAGACGACGGGACCTATGGCTACACCTTC.

This clonotype was seen more than once but under ten times. The J gene is TRBJ2-1, the V gene TRBV19; D gene unclear. The CDR3 has 15 residues. V lost 4 bases and J 2 bases, leaving 12 bases between the germline ends. The germline V gene encodes CDR1 LNHDA and CDR2 SQIVND (reference sequence). The CDR3 nucleotides are TGTGCCAGTAGTACCACTCGCGATGCCTACAATGAGCAGTTCTTC. It yields the protein CASSTTRDAYNEQFF.

In its sample, this clonotype was seen a few times. This rearrangement joins TRBV7-9 to TRBJ2-2; D is unclear. Germline assignment: CDR1 SEHNR and CDR2 FQNEAQ (reference sequence). The ends were cut back, 0 bases at V and 6 bases at J, with 14 bases in the middle. CDR3 length: 16 amino acids. The CDR3 loop reads CASSLAVLDGPGELFF. The CDR3 nucleotides are TGTGCCAGCAGCTTAGCCGTCTTGGACGGACCCGGGGAGCTGTTTTTT. Together with reference TRBV7-9 and TRBJ2-2, the CDR3 gives the full variable domain: DTGVSQNPRHKITKRGQNVTFRCDPISEHNRLYWYRQTLGQGPEFLTYFQNEAQLEKSRLLSDRFSAERPKGSFSTLEIQRTEQGDSAMYLCASSLAVLDGPGELFFGEGSRLTVL.

This sequence joins TRBV29-1 and TRBJ1-2; D is perhaps TRBD1 (6 bases). V was pared by 8 bases and J by 7 bases, with 20 bases between. The CDR3 runs 13 residues. The V gene's germline CDR1 is SQVTM and CDR2 ANQGSEA. CDR3 sequence: CSSAVSGEIGYTF. DNA of the CDR3: TGCAGCTCCGCCGTTTCAGGGGAGATTGGCTACACCTTC.

On this clonotype: One end of the junction does not line up with germline, which may come from a read error. CDR3 sequence reads: CASTLNGGEDSPLHF. As DNA, the CDR3 is TGTGCCAGCACCTTAAACGGGGGAGAGGATTCACCCCTCCACTTT. The J gene is TRBJ1-6, the V gene TRBV7-2; D possibly corresponds to TRBD1 (5 bases). CDR3 length equals 15 residues. CDR1 and CDR2 from the germline V gene are SGHTA and FQGNSA. Filled out from reference TRBV7-2 and TRBJ1-6, the complete variable domain reads GAGVSQSPSNKVTEKGKDVELRCDPISGHTALYWYRQSLGQGLEFLIYFQGNSAPDKSGLPSDRFSAERTGGSVSTLTIQRTQQEDSAVYLCASTLNGGEDSPLHFGNGTRLTVT.

This clonotype was counted a few times. The rearrangement joins TRBV7-3 to TRBJ2-3; 12 nucleotides agree with TRBD2. The germline V gene encodes CDR1 SGHTA and CDR2 FQGTGA. V trimming: 6 bases; J trimming: 4 bases; junction bases outside the gene matches: 2. The CDR3 extends over 14 amino acids. Here the CDR3 DNA reads TGTGCCAGCAGATCTAGCGGGGGGGCAGATACGCAGTATTTT. Its translation is CASRSSGGADTQYF.